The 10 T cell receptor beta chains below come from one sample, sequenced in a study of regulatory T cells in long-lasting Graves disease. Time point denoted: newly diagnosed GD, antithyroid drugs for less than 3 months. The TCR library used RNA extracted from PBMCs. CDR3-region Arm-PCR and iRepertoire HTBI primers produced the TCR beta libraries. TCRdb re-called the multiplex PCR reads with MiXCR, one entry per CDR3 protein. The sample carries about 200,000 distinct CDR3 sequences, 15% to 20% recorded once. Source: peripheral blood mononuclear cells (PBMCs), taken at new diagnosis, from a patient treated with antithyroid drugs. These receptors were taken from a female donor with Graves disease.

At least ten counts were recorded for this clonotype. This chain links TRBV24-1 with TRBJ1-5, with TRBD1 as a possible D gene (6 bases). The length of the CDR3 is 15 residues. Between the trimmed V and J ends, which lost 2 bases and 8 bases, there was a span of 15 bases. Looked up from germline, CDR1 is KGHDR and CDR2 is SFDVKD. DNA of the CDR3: TGTGCCACCAGTGATTCGGGGACAACTCTAAAGCCCCAGCATTTT. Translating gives CATSDSGTTLKPQHF.

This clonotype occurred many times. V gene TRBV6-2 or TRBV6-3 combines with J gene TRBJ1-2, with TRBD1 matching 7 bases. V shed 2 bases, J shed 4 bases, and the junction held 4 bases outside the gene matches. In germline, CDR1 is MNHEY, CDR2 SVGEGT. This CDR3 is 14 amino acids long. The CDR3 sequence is CASSYKGAGYGYTF. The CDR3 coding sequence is TGTGCCAGCAGTTACAAGGGGGCAGGCTATGGCTACACCTTC.

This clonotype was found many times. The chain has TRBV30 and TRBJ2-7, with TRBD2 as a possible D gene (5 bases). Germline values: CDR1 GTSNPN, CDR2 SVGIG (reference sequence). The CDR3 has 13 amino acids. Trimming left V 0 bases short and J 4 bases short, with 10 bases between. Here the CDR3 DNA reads TGTGCCTGGAGTGTAGAAACGGGATACGAGCAGTACTTC. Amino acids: CAWSVETGYEQYF.

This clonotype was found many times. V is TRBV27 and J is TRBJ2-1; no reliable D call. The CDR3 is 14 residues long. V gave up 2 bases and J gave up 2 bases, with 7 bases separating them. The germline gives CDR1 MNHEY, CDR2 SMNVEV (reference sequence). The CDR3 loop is CASSLVSPYNEQFF. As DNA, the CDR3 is TGTGCCAGCAGTTTAGTCTCCCCCTACAATGAGCAGTTCTTC.

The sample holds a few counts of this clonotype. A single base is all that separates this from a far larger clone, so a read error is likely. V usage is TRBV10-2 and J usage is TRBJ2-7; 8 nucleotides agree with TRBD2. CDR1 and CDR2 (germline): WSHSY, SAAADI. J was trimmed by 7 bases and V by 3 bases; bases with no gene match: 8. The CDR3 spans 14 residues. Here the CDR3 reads CASSEGREAAEQYF. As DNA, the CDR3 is TGCGCCAGCAGTGAAGGGCGGGAGGCGGCTGAGCAGTACTTC.

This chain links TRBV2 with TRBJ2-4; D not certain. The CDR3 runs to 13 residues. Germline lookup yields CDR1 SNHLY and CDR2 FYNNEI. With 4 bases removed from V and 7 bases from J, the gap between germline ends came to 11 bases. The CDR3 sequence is CASSVGTKNIQYF. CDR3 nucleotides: TGTGCCAGCAGTGTGGGAACAAAGAACATTCAGTACTTC.

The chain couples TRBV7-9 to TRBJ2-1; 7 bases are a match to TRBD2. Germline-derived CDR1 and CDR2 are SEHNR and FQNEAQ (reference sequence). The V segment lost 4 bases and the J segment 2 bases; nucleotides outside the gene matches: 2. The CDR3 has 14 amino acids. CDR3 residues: CASSYLAAYNEQFF. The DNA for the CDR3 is TGTGCCAGCAGCTATCTAGCGGCCTACAATGAGCAGTTCTTC.

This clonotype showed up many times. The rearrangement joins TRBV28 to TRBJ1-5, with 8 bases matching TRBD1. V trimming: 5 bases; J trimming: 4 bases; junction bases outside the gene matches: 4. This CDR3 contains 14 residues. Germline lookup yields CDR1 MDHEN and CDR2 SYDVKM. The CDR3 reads CASSPRQGNQPQHF. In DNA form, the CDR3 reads TGTGCCAGCAGTCCTAGACAGGGGAATCAGCCCCAGCATTTT.

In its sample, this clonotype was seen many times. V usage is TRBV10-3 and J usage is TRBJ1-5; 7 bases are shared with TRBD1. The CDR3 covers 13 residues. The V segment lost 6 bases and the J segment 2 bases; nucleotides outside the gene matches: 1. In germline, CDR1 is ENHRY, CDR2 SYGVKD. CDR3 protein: CAISTGGNQPQHF. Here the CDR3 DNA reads TGTGCCATCAGCACAGGGGGCAATCAGCCCCAGCATTTT.

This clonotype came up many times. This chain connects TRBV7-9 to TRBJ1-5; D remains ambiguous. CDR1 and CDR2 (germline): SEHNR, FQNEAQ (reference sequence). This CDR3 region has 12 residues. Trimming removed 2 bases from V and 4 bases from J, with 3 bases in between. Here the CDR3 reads CASSLLNQPQHF. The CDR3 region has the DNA TGTGCCAGCAGCTTACTGAATCAGCCCCAGCATTTT.